One sample yielded the 7 T cell receptor beta chains listed below, sequenced in a study of blood T cells in healthy people across ages. A second PCR of about 7 to 12 cycles used a sample-barcoded 5' primer and a J-beta primer mix. TCRdb used MiXCR to reprocess the 5' RACE reads, holding one entry per CDR3 protein. The sample has hundreds of thousands of distinct CDR3 sequences; nearly 60% are singletons. Input material: blood. The receptors derive from a man in his thirties or forties in good health.

Points on this clonotype: The germline gene is not matched at one end of the junction; a read error may be the cause. The chain carries TRBV6-1 and TRBJ1-2; TRBD1 matches at 8 bases. The CDR3 sequence is 13 residues long. CDR1 is MNHNS and CDR2 is SASEGT in the germline V gene. The DNA for the CDR3 is TGTGCCTGCAGGAAACAGGGGGATAATGGCTACACCTTC. This translates into CACRKQGDNGYTF.

This chain links TRBV28 with TRBJ2-7; a weak D match, TRBD1 (5 bases). The CDR3 has 13 residues. The germline V gene encodes CDR1 MDHEN and CDR2 SYDVKM. Trimming stripped 8 bases from V and 7 bases from J, with 18 bases between. This CDR3 reads CASEMLGAGEQYF. CDR3 sequence (DNA): TGTGCCAGCGAAATGTTAGGGGCAGGTGAGCAGTACTTC.

The gene calls are TRBV12-3 or TRBV12-4 and TRBJ1-5; 9 bases are a match to TRBD1. Trimming at V came to 5 bases and at J to 6 bases, leaving 11 bases not matched to a gene. CDR3 length equals 16 residues. DNA for the CDR3: TGTGCCAGCAGTGGGTATGGGACAGGGAGGGTTCAGCCCCAGCATTTT. It is translated as CASSGYGTGRVQPQHF.

V and J are TRBV20-1 and TRBJ2-7, with D possibly TRBD2 on 6 matching bases. This CDR3 contains 16 residues. In germline, CDR1 is DFQATT, CDR2 SNEGSKA (reference sequence). Trimming stripped 5 bases from V and 4 bases from J, with 24 bases between. CDR3 coding DNA: TGCAGTGCTTACTCCCCCCTAGCGCCCCGAGGATACGAGCAGTACTTC. It yields the protein CSAYSPLAPRGYEQYF.

The chain joins TRBV6-5 to TRBJ2-1, with D possibly matching TRBD2 (6 bases). The V end lost 7 bases, the J end lost 3 bases, and 19 bases lay between the germline ends. The length of the CDR3 is 16 residues. CDR1 MNHEY and CDR2 SVGAGI come from the germline V gene. CDR3 in amino acids: CASTTRRRGFYNEQFF. CDR3 in DNA: TGTGCCAGCACAACTAGGCGGCGGGGATTCTACAATGAGCAGTTCTTC.

As regards this clonotype: A junction boundary mismatches the germline segment, possibly from a read error. This chain links TRBV6-5 with TRBJ2-3; D gene unclear. The length of the CDR3 is 14 residues. CDR1 and CDR2 (germline): MNHEY, SVGAGI. The CDR3 DNA sequence: TGTGCCAGCAGTTGGTTAGGGCCACGAGATGCGCAGTATTTT. It specifies CASSWLGPRDAQYF.

V usage is TRBV4-2 and J usage is TRBJ2-3; the D gene could be TRBD1 or TRBD2 (6 bases each). Germline V gene data show CDR1 as LGHNA and CDR2 as YNFKEQ. Trimming left V 4 bases short and J 6 bases short, with 17 bases between. The CDR3 contains 15 residues. For the CDR3, the DNA is TGTGCCAGCAGCCCTGAAGGGGGAGGTGAGGATACGCAGTATTTT. This codes for CASSPEGGGEDTQYF.